This T cell receptor (beta chain) was retrieved from a study of T-cell memory formation after mild COVID-19. This clonotype appeared a few times. Germline V lookup: CDR1 SEHNR, CDR2 FQNEAQ (reference sequence). This CDR3 is 14 amino acids long. V was cut by 3 bases and J by 2 bases, with 10 bases left in between. Amplification by 5'RACE using constant-segment primers produced TCR alpha and TCR beta cDNA libraries that carried sample barcodes and UMIs. TCRdb re-analysed the 5' RACE reads in MiXCR, keeping a single row per CDR3 protein. The top ten clones hold around 22% of a sample with around 340,000 distinct CDR3 sequences, 13% to 15% of them seen once.

The chain is built from TRBV7-9 and TRBJ1-2; weak D call: TRBD1 (5 bases). This clonotype was sampled from a man younger than 30 who had mild COVID-19 (a few samples of this study predate the infection). Cell type and time point are not known. Material for sequencing was PBMCs or a T cell subset sorted from them (not recorded which). CDR3 amino acids: CASSFAQANYGYTF. CDR3 DNA: TGTGCCAGCAGCTTTGCACAGGCCAACTATGGCTACACCTTC.